This T cell receptor (beta chain) was obtained from a study of CD8 T cells in ankylosing spondylitis. General study findings and limits: Reactive arthritis synovial fluid and blood were previously reported to contain some motif variants. Matched ankylosing spondylitis synovial fluid reportedly showed significant enrichment of disease-linked clones.

As the method for making TCR beta libraries, quantitative 5'-RACE with molecular barcodes was used. TCRdb redid the calling of the 5' RACE reads with MiXCR, one entry per CDR3 protein. The sample includes 230,000 or so distinct CDR3 sequences, roughly a quarter of them seen just once. The ends lost 6 bases at V and 3 bases at J; junction bases unmatched: 8. CDR3 length: 15 residues. This clonotype has ten or more counts. The antigen is undetermined. The receptor's source is a male donor with ankylosing spondylitis or in good health (not recorded which). Specimen: blood, either unsorted or a sorted T cell fraction (not recorded which). The V call is TRBV12-3 or TRBV12-4, the J call TRBJ1-1, with 9 bases matching TRBD1. As DNA, the CDR3 is TGTGCCAGCAGCCATGGACAGGGGAGGGACACTGAAGCTTTCTTT. It codes for CASSHGQGRDTEAFF.